The present T cell receptor (beta chain) was sequenced within a study of beta chain features in type 1 diabetes. Points from the study as a whole: Cells carrying high TCR expression could end up over-represented when cDNA is sequenced.

From germline, CDR1 is SEHNR and CDR2 FQNEAQ (reference sequence). CDR3 size: 17 residues. Trimming shortened V by 6 bases and J by 5 bases, and 23 bases separated the two germline ends. This clone was observed at least ten times. Its target is unknown. Expressed TCRB transcripts were sequenced because the isolated RNA had all been reverse transcribed beforehand. Generated by immunoSEQ multiplex PCR, the TCRdb table keeps only in-frame clones and is missing some. The sample lists about 220,000 clones; roughly 11% were seen once. This TCR was sampled from a man between 18 and 35 years old in good health. Sequenced sample: central memory CD4+ T cells from blood. V usage is TRBV7-9 and J usage is TRBJ2-1; D possibly corresponds to TRBD1 (6 bases). In nucleotides, the CDR3 is TGTGCCAGCAGTGCCCGGGCAGGGGATGGGGTAGACAATGAGCAGTTCTTC. Translating gives CASSARAGDGVDNEQFF.